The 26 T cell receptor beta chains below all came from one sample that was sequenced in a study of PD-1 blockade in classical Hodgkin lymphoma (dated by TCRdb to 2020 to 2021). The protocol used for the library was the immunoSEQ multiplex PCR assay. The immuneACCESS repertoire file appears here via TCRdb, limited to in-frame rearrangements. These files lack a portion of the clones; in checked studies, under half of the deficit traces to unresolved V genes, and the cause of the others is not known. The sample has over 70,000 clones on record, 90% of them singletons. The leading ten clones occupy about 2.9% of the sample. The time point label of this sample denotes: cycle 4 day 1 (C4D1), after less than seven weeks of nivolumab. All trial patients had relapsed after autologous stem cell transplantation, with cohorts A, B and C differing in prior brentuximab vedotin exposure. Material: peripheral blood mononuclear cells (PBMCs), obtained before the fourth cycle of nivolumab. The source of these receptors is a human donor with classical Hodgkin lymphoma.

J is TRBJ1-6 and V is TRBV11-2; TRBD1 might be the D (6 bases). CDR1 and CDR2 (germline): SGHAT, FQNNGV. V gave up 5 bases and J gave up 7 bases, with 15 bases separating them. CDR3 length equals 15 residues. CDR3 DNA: TGTGCCAGCAGCGACTTACAGGGTCGGAATTCACCCCTCCACTTT. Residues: CASSDLQGRNSPLHF. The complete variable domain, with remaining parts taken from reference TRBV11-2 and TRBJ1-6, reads EAGVAQSPRYKIIEKRQSVAFWCNPISGHATLYWYQQILGQGPKLLIQFQNNGVVDDSQLPKDRFSAERLKGVDSTLKIQPAKLEDSAVYLCASSDLQGRNSPLHFGNGTRLTVT.

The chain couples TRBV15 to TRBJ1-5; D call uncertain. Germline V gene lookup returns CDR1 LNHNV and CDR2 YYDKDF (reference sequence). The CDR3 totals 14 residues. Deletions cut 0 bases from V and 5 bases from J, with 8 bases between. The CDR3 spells CATSRDESYQPQHF. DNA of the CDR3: TGTGCCACCAGCAGAGACGAGTCCTATCAGCCCCAGCATTTT.

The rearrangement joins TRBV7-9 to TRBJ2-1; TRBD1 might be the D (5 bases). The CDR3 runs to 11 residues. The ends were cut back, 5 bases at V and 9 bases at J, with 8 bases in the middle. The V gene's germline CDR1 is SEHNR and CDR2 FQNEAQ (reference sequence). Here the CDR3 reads CASSPQGEQFF. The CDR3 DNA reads TGTGCCAGCAGCCCCCAGGGTGAGCAGTTCTTC.

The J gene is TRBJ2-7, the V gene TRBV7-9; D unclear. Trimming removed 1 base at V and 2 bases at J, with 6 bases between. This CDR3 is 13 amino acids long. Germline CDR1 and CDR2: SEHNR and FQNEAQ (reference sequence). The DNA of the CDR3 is TGTGCCAGCAGCTTAGAATTCACCTACGAGCAGTACTTC. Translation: CASSLEFTYEQYF.

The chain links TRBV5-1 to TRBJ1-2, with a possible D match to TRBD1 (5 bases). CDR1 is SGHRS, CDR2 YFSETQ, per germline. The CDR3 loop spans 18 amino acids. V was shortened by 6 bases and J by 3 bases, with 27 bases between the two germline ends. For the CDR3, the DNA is TGCGCCAGCAATTCCGGGACGGGTAGAAAAATGCCTCACTATGGCTACACCTTC. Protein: CASNSGTGRKMPHYGYTF.

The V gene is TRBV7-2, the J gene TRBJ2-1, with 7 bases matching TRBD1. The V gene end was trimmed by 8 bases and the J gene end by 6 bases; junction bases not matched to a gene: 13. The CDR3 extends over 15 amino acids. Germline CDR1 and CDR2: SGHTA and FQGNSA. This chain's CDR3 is CASATGTVVGNEQFF. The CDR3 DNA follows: TGTGCCAGCGCCACCGGGACAGTCGTAGGCAATGAGCAGTTCTTC.

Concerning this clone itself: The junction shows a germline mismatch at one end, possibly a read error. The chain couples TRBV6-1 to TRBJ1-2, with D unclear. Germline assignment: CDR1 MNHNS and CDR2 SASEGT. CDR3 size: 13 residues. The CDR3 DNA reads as TGTGCCAGCAGTCATCTACCTAAGTATGGCTACACCTTC. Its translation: CASSHLPKYGYTF.

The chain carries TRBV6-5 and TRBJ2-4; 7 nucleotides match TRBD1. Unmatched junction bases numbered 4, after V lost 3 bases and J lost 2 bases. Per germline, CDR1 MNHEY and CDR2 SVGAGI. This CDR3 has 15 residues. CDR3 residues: CASSYRQGTKNIQYF. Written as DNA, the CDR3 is TGTGCCAGCAGTTATAGACAGGGAACCAAAAACATTCAGTACTTC.

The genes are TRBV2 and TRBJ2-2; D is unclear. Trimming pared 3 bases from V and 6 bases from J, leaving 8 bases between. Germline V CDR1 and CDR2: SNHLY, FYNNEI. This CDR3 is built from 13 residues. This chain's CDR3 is CASSEPAAGELFF. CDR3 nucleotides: TGTGCCAGCAGTGAGCCGGCAGCCGGGGAGCTGTTTTTT.

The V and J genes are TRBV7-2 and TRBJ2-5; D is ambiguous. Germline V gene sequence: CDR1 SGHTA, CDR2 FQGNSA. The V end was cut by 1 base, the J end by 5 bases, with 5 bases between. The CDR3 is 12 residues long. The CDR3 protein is CASSLVRETQYF. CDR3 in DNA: TGTGCCAGCAGCTTAGTCCGGGAGACCCAGTACTTC.

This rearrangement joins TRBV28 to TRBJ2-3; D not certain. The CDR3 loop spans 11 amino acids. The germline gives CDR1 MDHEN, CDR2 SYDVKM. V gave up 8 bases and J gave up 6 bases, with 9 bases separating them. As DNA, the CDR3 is TGTGCCAGCCAACACCTCGATACGCAGTATTTT. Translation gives CASQHLDTQYF.

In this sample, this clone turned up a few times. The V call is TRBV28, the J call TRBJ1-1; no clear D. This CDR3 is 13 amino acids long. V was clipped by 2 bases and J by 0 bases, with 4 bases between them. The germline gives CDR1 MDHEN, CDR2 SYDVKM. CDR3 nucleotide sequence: TGTGCCAGCAGTTTAATCCTGAACACTGAAGCTTTCTTT. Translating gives CASSLILNTEAFF.

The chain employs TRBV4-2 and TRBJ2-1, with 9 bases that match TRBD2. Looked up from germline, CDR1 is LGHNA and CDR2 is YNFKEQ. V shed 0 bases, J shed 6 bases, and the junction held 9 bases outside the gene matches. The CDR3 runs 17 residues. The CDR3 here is CASSQDRDAGGRNEQFF. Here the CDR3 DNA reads TGTGCCAGCAGCCAAGATCGTGACGCGGGGGGGCGCAATGAGCAGTTCTTC.

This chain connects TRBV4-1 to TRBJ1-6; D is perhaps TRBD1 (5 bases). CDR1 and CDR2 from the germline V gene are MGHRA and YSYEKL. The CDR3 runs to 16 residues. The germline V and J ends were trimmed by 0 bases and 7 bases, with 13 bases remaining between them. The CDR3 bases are TGCGCCAGCAGCCAAGAAGAAGACAGACCAAATTCACCCCTCCACTTT. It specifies CASSQEEDRPNSPLHF.

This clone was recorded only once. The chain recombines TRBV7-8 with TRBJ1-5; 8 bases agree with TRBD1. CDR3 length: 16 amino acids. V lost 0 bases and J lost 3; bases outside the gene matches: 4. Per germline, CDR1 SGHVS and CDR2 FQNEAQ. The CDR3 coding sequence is TGTGCCAGCAGCTTAGCTCGCAGGGGGCTCAATCAGCCCCAGCATTTT. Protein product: CASSLARRGLNQPQHF.

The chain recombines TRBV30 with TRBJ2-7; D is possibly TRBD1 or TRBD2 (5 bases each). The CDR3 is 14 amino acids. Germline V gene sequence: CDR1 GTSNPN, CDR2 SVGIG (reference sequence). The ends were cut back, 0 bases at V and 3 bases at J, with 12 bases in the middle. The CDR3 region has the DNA TGTGCCTGGAGTGTAGGGGACGGACTCTACGAGCAGTACTTC. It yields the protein CAWSVGDGLYEQYF. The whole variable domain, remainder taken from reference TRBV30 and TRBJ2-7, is SQTIHQWPATLVQPVGSPLSLECTVEGTSNPNLYWYRQAAGRGLQLLFYSVGIGQISSEVPQNLSASRPQDRQFILSSKKLLLSDSGFYLCAWSVGDGLYEQYFGPGTRLTVT.

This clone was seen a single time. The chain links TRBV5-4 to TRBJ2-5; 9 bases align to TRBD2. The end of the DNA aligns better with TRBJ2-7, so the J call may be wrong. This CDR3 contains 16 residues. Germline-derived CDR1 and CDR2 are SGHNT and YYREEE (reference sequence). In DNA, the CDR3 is TGTGCCAGCAGCGCGGATAGCGGGGGTGGGTCCTACGAGCAGTACTTC. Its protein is CASSADSGGGSYEQYF.

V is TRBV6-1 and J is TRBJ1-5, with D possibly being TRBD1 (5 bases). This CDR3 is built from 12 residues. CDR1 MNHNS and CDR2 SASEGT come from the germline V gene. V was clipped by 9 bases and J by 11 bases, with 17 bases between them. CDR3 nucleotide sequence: TGTGCCAGTGGGGACGAGGGAAGGACCCAGCATTTT. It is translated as CASGDEGRTQHF.

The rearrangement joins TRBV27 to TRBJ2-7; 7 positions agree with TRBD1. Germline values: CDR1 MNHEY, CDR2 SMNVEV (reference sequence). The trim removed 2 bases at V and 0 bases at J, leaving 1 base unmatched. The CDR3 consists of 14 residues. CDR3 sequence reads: CASSLDRASYEQYF. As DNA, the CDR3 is TGTGCCAGCAGTTTAGACAGGGCCTCCTACGAGCAGTACTTC.

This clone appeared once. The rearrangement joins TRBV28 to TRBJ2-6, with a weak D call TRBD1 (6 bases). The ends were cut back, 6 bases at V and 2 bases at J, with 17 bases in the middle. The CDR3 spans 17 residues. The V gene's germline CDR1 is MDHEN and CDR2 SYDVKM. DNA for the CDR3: TGTGCCAGCAGCCTAAGGCTCGGACAGACTGGGGCCAACGTCCTGACTTTC. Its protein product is CASSLRLGQTGANVLTF.

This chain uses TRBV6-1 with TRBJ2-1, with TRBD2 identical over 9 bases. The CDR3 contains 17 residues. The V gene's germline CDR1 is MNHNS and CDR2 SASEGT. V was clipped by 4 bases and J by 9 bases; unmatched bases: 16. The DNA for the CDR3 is TGTGCCAGCAGTGCCCGCCTAGCGGGGCGGGGAAATAGTGAGCAGTTCTTC. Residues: CASSARLAGRGNSEQFF.

CDR3 sequence reads: CASSVVGKEAFF. In DNA form, the CDR3 reads TGTGCCAGCAGCGTAGTGGGGAAAGAAGCTTTCTTT. The V gene is TRBV9, the J gene TRBJ1-1, with unresolved D. Trimming shortened V by 0 bases and J by 8 bases, and 8 bases separated the two germline ends. CDR3 length: 12 residues. Germline CDR1 and CDR2: SGDLS and YYNGEE.

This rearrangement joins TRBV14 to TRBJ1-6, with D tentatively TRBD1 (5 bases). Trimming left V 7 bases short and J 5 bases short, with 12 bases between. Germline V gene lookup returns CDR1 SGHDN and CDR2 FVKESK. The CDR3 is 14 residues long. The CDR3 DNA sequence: TGTGCCAGCACCGACAGAAGACATAATTCACCCCTCCACTTT. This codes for CASTDRRHNSPLHF.

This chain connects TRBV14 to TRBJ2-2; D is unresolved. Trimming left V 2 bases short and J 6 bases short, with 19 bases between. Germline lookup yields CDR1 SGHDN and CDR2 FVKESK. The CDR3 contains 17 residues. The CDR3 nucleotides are TGTGCCAGCAGCCAACTGTTTGGCCAGGTCCGGTCCGGGGAGCTGTTTTTT. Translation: CASSQLFGQVRSGELFF.

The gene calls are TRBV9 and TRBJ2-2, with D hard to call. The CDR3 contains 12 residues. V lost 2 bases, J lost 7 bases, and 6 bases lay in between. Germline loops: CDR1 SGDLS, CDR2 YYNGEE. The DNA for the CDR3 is TGTGCCAGCAGCGTTAATCGCGGGGAGCTGTTTTTT. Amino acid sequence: CASSVNRGELFF.

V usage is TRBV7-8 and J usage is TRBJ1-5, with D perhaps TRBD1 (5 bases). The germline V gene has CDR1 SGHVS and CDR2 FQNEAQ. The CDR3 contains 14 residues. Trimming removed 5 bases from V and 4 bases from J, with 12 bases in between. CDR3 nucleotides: TGTGCCAGCAGCCGGGGCAGGGTTAATCAGCCCCAGCATTTT. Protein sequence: CASSRGRVNQPQHF.